These T cell receptor beta chains were read from a single sample in a study of CD8 T cells in Susac syndrome. TCRdb independently ran MiXCR on the immunoSEQ multiplex PCR reads; one entry per CDR3 protein. The top ten hold around 0.12% of the sample, which has more than 150,000 distinct CDR3 sequences, 95% to 97% seen once. The sequenced sample consisted of CD4+ T cells from PBMCs. These receptors came from a human donor with Susac syndrome. The CDR3 runs from the conserved cysteine through the conserved F or W. D genes are given only for firm matches. Some rows mark clone size as missing; the rest say once, few, many or name a class of expanded clone.

d_gene	v_gene	abundance	j_gene	CDR3nt	CDR3aa
NA	TRBV15	NA	TRBJ2-7	TGTGCCACCAGCAGAGTTTTCAGGGCCGAGCAGTACTTC	CATSRVFRAEQYF
NA	TRBV6-2/TRBV6-3	NA	TRBJ2-1	TGTGCCAGCAGCCTCGGACGGATTAGCTCCTACAATGAGCAGTTCTTC	CASSLGRISSYNEQFF
NA	TRBV3-1	NA	TRBJ2-5	TGTGCCAGCAGCCAAGTTAGGGCCGCGGAGGGTGGGACCCAGTACTTC	CASSQVRAAEGGTQYF
TRBD1	TRBV7-8	NA	TRBJ2-1	TGTGCCAGCAGCTTTAGGAGAGGGGGCCGGAGGACCTACAATGAGCAGTTCTTC	CASSFRRGGRRTYNEQFF
NA	TRBV19	NA	TRBJ2-1	TGTGCCAGTAGTCCCTACATGGGGGGGCTTCAGTTCTTC	CASSPYMGGLQFF
NA	TRBV4-3	NA	TRBJ2-5	TGCGCCAGCAGCCAAGATCAACGGGGGGCCCTAGGGACCCAGTACTTC	CASSQDQRGALGTQYF
NA	TRBV20-1	NA	TRBJ2-2	TGCAGTGCTCAAGGGGGGGGAAACACCGGGGAGCTGTTTTTT	CSAQGGGNTGELFF
NA	TRBV9	NA	TRBJ1-2	TGTGCCAGCAGCCCCAGGGTGGGTGGTGGCTATGGCTACACCTTC	CASSPRVGGGYGYTF
TRBD2	TRBV9	NA	TRBJ2-1	TGTGCCAGCAGCGTAGTCGGGGGGTACAATGAGCAGTTCTTC	CASSVVGGYNEQFF
NA	TRBV5-1	NA	TRBJ2-7	TGCGCCAGCAGCTTGGAAGGAGGGGCATTCTACGAGCAGTACTTC	CASSLEGGAFYEQYF
NA	TRBV29-1	NA	TRBJ1-1	TGCAGCGTTGAATCCCCGGGAAAGAACACTGAAGCTTTCTTT	CSVESPGKNTEAFF
TRBD2	TRBV15	NA	TRBJ2-6	TGTGCCACCAGCAGAGAATTAGCTAGCGGGTCATTACCTGGGGCCAACGTCCTGACTTTC	CATSRELASGSLPGANVLTF
NA	TRBV5-1	NA	TRBJ1-2	TGCGCCAGCAGCTTGGACAGGGTGAACTATGGCTACACCTTC	CASSLDRVNYGYTF
TRBD1	TRBV2	NA	TRBJ1-2	TGTGCCAGCAGACAACAGGGGGCACTCAACGGCTACACCTTC	CASRQQGALNGYTF
NA	TRBV9	NA	TRBJ2-3	TGTGCCAGCACAACCCTCGCGGGGCCCACAGATACGCAGTATTTT	CASTTLAGPTDTQYF
NA	TRBV28	NA	TRBJ2-5	TGTGCCAGCAGTTTAGCTCGGGGGTTGGAGACCCAGTACTTC	CASSLARGLETQYF
NA	TRBV12-3/TRBV12-4	NA	TRBJ2-3	TGTGCCAGCAGTTTTGGGCCTAGCACAGATACGCAGTATTTT	CASSFGPSTDTQYF
NA	TRBV18	NA	TRBJ1-2	TGTGCCAGCTCATCCCGGGACGGCTATGGCTACACCTTC	CASSSRDGYGYTF
TRBD1	TRBV29-1	NA	TRBJ1-1	TGCAGCGTAGGGACCTTAGGACAGGGCAGTTCTTTCTTT	CSVGTLGQGSSFF
NA	TRBV6-2/TRBV6-3	NA	TRBJ2-1	TGTGCCAGCAGCCAAACAGGAAATGAGCAGTTCTTC	CASSQTGNEQFF
NA	TRBV20-1	NA	TRBJ2-5	TGCAGTGCAAAGGCCGGTCAAGAGACCCAGTACTTC	CSAKAGQETQYF
NA	TRBV7-2	NA	TRBJ2-4	TGTGCCAGCAGCTCACCGTATTGGGGCACCAAAAACATTCAGTACTTC	CASSSPYWGTKNIQYF
NA	TRBV30	once	TRBJ1-5	TGTGCCTGGAGTGGGTCCGGAAGCGGTCAGCCCCAGCATTTT	CAWSGSGSGQPQHF
NA	TRBV4-1	NA	TRBJ2-4	TGCGCCAGCAGCCACGAGTTCGGGGGCGCAGGGTCTAGGGACATTCAGTACTTC	CASSHEFGGAGSRDIQYF
NA	TRBV29-1	NA	TRBJ2-7	TGCAGCGTCGTAAAAGCCCCGCTGGGGGAACAGTACTTC	CSVVKAPLGEQYF
NA	TRBV18	NA	TRBJ1-2	TGTGCCAGCTCACCACCGGGGAGAGAACAGGCCTACACCTTC	CASSPPGREQAYTF
NA	TRBV14	NA	TRBJ1-5	TGTGCCAGCAGCACGAAACAGGGACAGCCCCAGCATTTT	CASSTKQGQPQHF
NA	TRBV9	NA	TRBJ2-1	TGTGCCAGCAGCGTAGAATTAGCGATTCGGGGTGAGCAGTTCTTC	CASSVELAIRGEQFF
NA	TRBV15	NA	TRBJ2-4	TGTGCCACCAGCACCCGGACAGCTTCCATTCAGTACTTC	CATSTRTASIQYF
NA	TRBV5-1	NA	TRBJ1-5	TGCGCCAGCAGCTTCACCTCCAATCAGCCCCAGCATTTT	CASSFTSNQPQHF
TRBD1	TRBV13	NA	TRBJ1-6	TGTGCCAGCAGCGGGGGACAGCGAAGCTCCTATAATTCACCCCTCCACTTT	CASSGGQRSSYNSPLHF
NA	TRBV19	NA	TRBJ1-1	TGTGCCAGTAGCTACCAGGGTGGACGTACTGAAGCTTTCTTT	CASSYQGGRTEAFF
NA	TRBV7-9	NA	TRBJ1-2	TGTGCCAGCAGCCTACTTCTCGGGACACATGGCTACACCTTC	CASSLLLGTHGYTF
NA	TRBV6-6	NA	TRBJ2-5	TGTGCCAGCAGTTACCGCGGAGACGGAAAAGAGACCCAGTACTTC	CASSYRGDGKETQYF
NA	TRBV4-1	NA	TRBJ2-1	TGCGCCAGCAGCCAAGATTTGGGGGACCTGGATCGCGAGCAGTTCTTC	CASSQDLGDLDREQFF
TRBD1	TRBV29-1	NA	TRBJ2-3	TGCAGCGTTGAGGGGGACAGAGGGCTTAATACGCAGTATTTT	CSVEGDRGLNTQYF
NA	TRBV2	NA	TRBJ2-7	TGTGCCAGCAGATATTACGAGCAGTACTTC	CASRYYEQYF
NA	TRBV7-2	NA	TRBJ1-2	TGTGCCAGCAGCCCTCGGCGAGGCGTATCCCCTCATGGCTATGGCTACACCTTC	CASSPRRGVSPHGYGYTF
TRBD1	TRBV30	NA	TRBJ1-2	TGTGCCTCATACCGGGACAGGGTTCTTGTGGGCTATGGCTACACCTTC	CASYRDRVLVGYGYTF
TRBD2	TRBV20-1	NA	TRBJ2-2	TGCAGTGCACGCCGAGCGGGAGACAACACCGGGGAGCTGTTTTTT	CSARRAGDNTGELFF
NA	TRBV15	NA	TRBJ2-1	TGTGCCACCGGCTCTCCGGCGAACAATGAGCAGTTCTTC	CATGSPANNEQFF
TRBD1	TRBV30	NA	TRBJ1-3	TGTGCCTGGAGCGGACAGGGGACTGGAAACACCATATATTTT	CAWSGQGTGNTIYF
TRBD1	TRBV20-1	NA	TRBJ2-5	TGCAGTACATCCGGGACAGGGTTTGAGACCCAGTACTTC	CSTSGTGFETQYF
NA	TRBV20-1	once	TRBJ2-7	TGCAGTGCTGACGGACCACCGACCGAGCCCTCCTACGAGCAGTACTTC	CSADGPPTEPSYEQYF
TRBD2	TRBV9	NA	TRBJ2-2	TGTGCCAGCAGCGTAATTGCGGGAGGTTCGGGCACCGGGGAGCTGTTTTTT	CASSVIAGGSGTGELFF
NA	TRBV29-1	NA	TRBJ2-2	TGCAGCGTCCGCCGGGACGGGGAGCTGTTTTTT	CSVRRDGELFF
NA	TRBV20-1	once	TRBJ2-3	TGCAGTGCTAGCCGCAGGCCCCACACAGATACGCAGTATTTT	CSASRRPHTDTQYF
NA	TRBV12-3/TRBV12-4	NA	TRBJ2-3	TGTGCCAGCAGTTTAATCACGGGGGCCGCAGATACGCAGTATTTT	CASSLITGAADTQYF
NA	TRBV20-1	NA	TRBJ2-7	TGCAGTGCTTCCCGGGACGGAACCTACGAGCAGTACTTC	CSASRDGTYEQYF
NA	TRBV18	NA	TRBJ2-7	TGTGCCAGCTCACCACCGGTTACAGCCTACGAGCAGTACTTC	CASSPPVTAYEQYF